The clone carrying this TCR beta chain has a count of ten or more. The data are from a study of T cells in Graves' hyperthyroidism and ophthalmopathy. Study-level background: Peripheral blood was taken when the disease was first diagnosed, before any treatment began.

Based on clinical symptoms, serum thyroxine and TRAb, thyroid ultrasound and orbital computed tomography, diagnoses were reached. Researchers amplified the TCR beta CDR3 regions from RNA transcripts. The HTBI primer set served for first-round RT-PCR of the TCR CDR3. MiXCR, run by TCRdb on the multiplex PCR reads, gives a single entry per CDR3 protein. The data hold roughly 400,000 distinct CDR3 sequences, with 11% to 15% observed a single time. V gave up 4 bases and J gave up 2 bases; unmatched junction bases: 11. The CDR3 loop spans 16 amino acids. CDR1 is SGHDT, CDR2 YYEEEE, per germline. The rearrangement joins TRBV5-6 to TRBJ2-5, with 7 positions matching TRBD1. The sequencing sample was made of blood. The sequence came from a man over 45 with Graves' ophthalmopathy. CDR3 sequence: CASSLIPGQLQETQYF. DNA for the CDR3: TGTGCCAGCAGCCTCATACCGGGACAGTTACAAGAGACCCAGTACTTC.